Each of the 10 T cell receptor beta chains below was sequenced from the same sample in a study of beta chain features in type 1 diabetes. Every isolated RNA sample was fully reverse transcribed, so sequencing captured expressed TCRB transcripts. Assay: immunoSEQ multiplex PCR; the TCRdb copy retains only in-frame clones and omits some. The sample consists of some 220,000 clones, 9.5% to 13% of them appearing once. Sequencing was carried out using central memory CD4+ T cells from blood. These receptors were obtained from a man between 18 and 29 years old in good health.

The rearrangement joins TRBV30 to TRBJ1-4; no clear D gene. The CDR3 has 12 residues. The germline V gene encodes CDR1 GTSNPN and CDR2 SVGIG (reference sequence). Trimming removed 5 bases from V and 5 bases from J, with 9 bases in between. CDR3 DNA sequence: TGTGCCTGGGGACGGGAAAATGAAAAACTGTTTTTT. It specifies CAWGRENEKLFF.

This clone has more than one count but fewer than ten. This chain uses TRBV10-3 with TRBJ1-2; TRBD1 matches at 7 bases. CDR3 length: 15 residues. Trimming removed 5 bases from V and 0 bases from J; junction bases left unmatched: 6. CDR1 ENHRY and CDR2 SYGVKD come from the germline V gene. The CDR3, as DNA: TGTGCCATCAGTAGACAGGGACCAGCTAACTATGGCTACACCTTC. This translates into CAISRQGPANYGYTF.

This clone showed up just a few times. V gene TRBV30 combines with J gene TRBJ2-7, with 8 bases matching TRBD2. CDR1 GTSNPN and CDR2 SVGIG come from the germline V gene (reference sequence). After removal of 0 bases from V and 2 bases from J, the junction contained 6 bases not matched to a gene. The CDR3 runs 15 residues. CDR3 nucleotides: TGTGCCTGGAGTGTCGGGGGGGCCTTAACCTACGAGCAGTACTTC. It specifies CAWSVGGALTYEQYF.

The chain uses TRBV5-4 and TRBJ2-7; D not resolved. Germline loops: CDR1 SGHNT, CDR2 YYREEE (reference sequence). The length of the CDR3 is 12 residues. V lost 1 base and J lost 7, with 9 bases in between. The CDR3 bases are TGTGCCAGCAGCTTGTTTGCCGAAGAGCAGTACTTC. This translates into CASSLFAEEQYF.

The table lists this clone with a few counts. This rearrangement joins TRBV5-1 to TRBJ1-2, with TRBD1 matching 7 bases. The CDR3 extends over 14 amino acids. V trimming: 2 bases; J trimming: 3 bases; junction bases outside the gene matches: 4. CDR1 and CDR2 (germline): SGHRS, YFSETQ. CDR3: CASSFSTGDYGYTF. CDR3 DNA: TGCGCCAGCAGCTTCTCTACAGGGGACTATGGCTACACCTTC. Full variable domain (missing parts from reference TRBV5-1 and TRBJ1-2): KAGVTQTPRYLIKTRGQQVTLSCSPISGHRSVSWYQQTPGQGLQFLFEYFSETQRNKGNFPGRFSGRQFSNSRSEMNVSTLELGDSALYLCASSFSTGDYGYTFGSGTRLTVV.

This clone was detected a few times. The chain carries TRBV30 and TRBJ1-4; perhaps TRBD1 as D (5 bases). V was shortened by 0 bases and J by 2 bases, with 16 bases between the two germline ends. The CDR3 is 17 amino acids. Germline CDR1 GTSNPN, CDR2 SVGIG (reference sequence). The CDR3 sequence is CAWSVQSREGTNEKLFF. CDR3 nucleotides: TGTGCCTGGAGTGTACAGAGCAGGGAGGGCACTAATGAAAAACTGTTTTTT.

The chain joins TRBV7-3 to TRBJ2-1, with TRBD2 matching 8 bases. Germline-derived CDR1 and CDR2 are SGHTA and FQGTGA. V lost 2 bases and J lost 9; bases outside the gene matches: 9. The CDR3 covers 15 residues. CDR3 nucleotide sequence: TGTGCCAGCAGCTTACAAGCGGGAGTTAGTCGTGAGCAGTTCTTC. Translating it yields CASSLQAGVSREQFF.

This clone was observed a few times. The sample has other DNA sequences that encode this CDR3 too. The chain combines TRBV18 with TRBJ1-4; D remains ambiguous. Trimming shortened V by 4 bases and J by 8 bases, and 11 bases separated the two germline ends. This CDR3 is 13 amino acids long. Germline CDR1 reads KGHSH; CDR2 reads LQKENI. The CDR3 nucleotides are TGTGCCAGCTCACGCGAGGGTGGCGAAAAACTGTTTTTT. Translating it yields CASSREGGEKLFF.

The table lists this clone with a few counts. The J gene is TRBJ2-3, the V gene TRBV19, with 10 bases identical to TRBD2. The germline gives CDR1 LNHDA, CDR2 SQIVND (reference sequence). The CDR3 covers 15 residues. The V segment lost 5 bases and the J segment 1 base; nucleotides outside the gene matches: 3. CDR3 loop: CASSPGLAGTDTQYF. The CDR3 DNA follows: TGTGCCAGTAGTCCCGGACTAGCGGGCACAGATACGCAGTATTTT.

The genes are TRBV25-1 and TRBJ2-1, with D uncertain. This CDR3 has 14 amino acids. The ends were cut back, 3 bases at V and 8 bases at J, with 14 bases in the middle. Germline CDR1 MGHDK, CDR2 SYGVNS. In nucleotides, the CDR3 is TGTGCCAGCAGTGATTTTATCCCTTCGGATGAGCAGTTCTTC. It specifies CASSDFIPSDEQFF.